Following are 27 T cell receptor beta chains from one sample sequenced in a study of blood T cell repertoires in COVID-19. Some clones are missing from TCRdb's copy, which holds only in-frame ones; the method was immunoSEQ multiplex PCR. There are fewer than 250,000 clones in the sample; 88% occur only once, and more than 1.5% lies in the top ten. Sequencing was performed on peripheral blood. The receptors originated from a man between 70 and 80 years old with acute or convalescent COVID-19.

This CDR3 is CASSPELAEETQYF. DNA for the CDR3: TGTGCCAGCTCCCCAGAACTAGCGGAAGAGACCCAGTACTTC. The chain uses TRBV18 and TRBJ2-5, with 8 bases that match TRBD2. There are 14 residues in the CDR3. The V and J ends lost 6 bases and 3 bases, in that order; junction bases with no gene match: 6. Germline CDR1 and CDR2: KGHSH and LQKENI.

The V and J genes are TRBV6-5 and TRBJ2-3, with D uncertain. Germline CDR1 reads MNHEY; CDR2 reads SVGAGI. The CDR3 runs 14 residues. Trimming took off 2 bases at V and 4 bases at J, with 10 bases between the two ends. CDR3 sequence: CASSYRGRSDTQYF. The CDR3 DNA sequence: TGTGCCAGCAGTTACAGAGGCCGATCAGATACGCAGTATTTT.

The chain recombines TRBV6-5 with TRBJ2-1; TRBD1 might be the D (6 bases). The germline V and J ends were trimmed by 5 bases and 2 bases, with 13 bases remaining between them. The CDR3 contains 15 residues. Germline values: CDR1 MNHEY, CDR2 SVGAGI. For the CDR3, the DNA is TGTGCCAGCAGTCCAGGGGTCTTAGCCTACAATGAGCAGTTCTTC. Translation: CASSPGVLAYNEQFF.

To note about this clone: One junction end does not reproduce the germline sequence, and a read error may be involved. The chain uses TRBV4-2 and TRBJ2-5; 7 bases agree with TRBD2. Germline-derived CDR1 and CDR2 are LGHNA and YNFKEQ. The CDR3 is made up of 13 amino acids. CDR3 in amino acids: CASSQDRGVQVDF. CDR3 in DNA: TGTGCCAGCAGCCAAGATCGGGGGGTACAGGTGGACTTC.

V is TRBV3-1 (or the pseudogene TRBV3-2) and J is TRBJ1-1; 10 bases fit TRBD1. The CDR3 has 15 residues. The germline V gene has CDR1 LGHDT and CDR2 YNNKEL (reference sequence). V dropped 4 bases and J dropped 1; count of bases not matched to a gene: 3. CDR3 amino acids: CASSPWDRGNTEAFF. As DNA, the CDR3 is TGTGCCAGCAGCCCTTGGGACAGGGGGAACACTGAAGCTTTCTTT.

The gene calls are TRBV7-9 and TRBJ1-5; D remains unclear. Germline values: CDR1 SEHNR, CDR2 FQNEAQ (reference sequence). Trimming removed 3 bases from V and 1 base from J, with 7 bases in between. The CDR3 runs to 14 residues. CDR3 nucleotides: TGTGCCAGCAGCTTCTACGGGAGCAATCAGCCCCAGCATTTT. Encoded protein: CASSFYGSNQPQHF.

CDR3 sequence: CASSILLDYRTDTQYF. The CDR3, as DNA: TGTGCCAGTAGTATACTATTGGACTACCGCACAGATACGCAGTATTTT. The chain has TRBV19 and TRBJ2-3; maybe TRBD2 (6 bases). CDR3 length equals 16 residues. Germline V gene sequence: CDR1 LNHDA, CDR2 SQIVND (reference sequence). Trimming stripped 2 bases from V and 1 base from J, with 13 bases between.

This chain connects TRBV7-8 to TRBJ1-4, with D tentatively TRBD1 (5 bases). The germline V gene encodes CDR1 SGHVS and CDR2 FQNEAQ. Trimming pared 5 bases from V and 1 base from J, leaving 8 bases between. This CDR3 spans 14 amino acids. The DNA for the CDR3 is TGTGCCAGCAGCCTTCAGGGAACTAATGAAAAACTGTTTTTT. Protein: CASSLQGTNEKLFF.

This clone was seen a few times. Different DNA sequences within this sample yield the same CDR3. V is TRBV3-1 (or the pseudogene TRBV3-2) and J is TRBJ2-7; D gene ambiguous. Germline V gene lookup returns CDR1 LGHDT and CDR2 YNNKEL (reference sequence). The V end was cut by 2 bases, the J end by 6 bases, with 8 bases between. The CDR3 loop spans 12 amino acids. The CDR3 protein is CASSQTKREQYF. The CDR3 region has the DNA TGTGCCAGCAGCCAAACTAAGCGCGAGCAGTACTTC.

A single count supports this clone. The rearrangement joins TRBV6-4 to TRBJ2-1, with D possibly TRBD2 on 6 matching bases. The V gene lost 6 bases and the J gene lost 0 bases, with 9 bases spanning the gap. Germline V gene lookup returns CDR1 MRHNA and CDR2 SNTAGT. The length of the CDR3 is 14 residues. For the CDR3, the DNA is TGTGCCAGCAGCCGGGAGAGCTCCTACAATGAGCAGTTCTTC. Amino acid sequence: CASSRESSYNEQFF.

As DNA, the CDR3 is TGTGCCAGCAGTACAACTGGGGCCAACGTCCTGACTTTC. Residues: CASSTTGANVLTF. The chain is built from TRBV3-1 (or the pseudogene TRBV3-2) and TRBJ2-6; D remains ambiguous. CDR3 length: 13 amino acids. Per germline, CDR1 LGHDT and CDR2 YNNKEL (reference sequence). The germline V and J ends were trimmed by 6 bases and 2 bases, with 5 bases remaining between them.

In the case of this clone: This sample includes further DNA sequences coding for the same CDR3. The chain uses TRBV3-1 (or the pseudogene TRBV3-2) and TRBJ2-1; perhaps TRBD2 as D (6 bases). The CDR3 runs to 13 residues. Germline V gives CDR1 LGHDT, CDR2 YNNKEL (reference sequence). The V end was cut by 5 bases, the J end by 8 bases, with 13 bases between. The CDR3 here is CASSRLGGDEQFF. CDR3 nucleotides: TGTGCCAGCAGCAGGCTTGGAGGGGATGAGCAGTTCTTC.

CDR3 loop: CASRRTGLAYEQYF. CDR3 nucleotides: TGCGCCAGCAGGAGGACAGGGCTTGCGTACGAGCAGTACTTC. The V call is TRBV5-1, the J call TRBJ2-7; 8 bases are a match to TRBD1. V was pared by 5 bases and J by 4 bases, with 8 bases of the junction left unmatched. This CDR3 spans 14 amino acids. Germline-derived CDR1 and CDR2 are SGHRS and YFSETQ.

The chain uses TRBV7-6 and TRBJ2-7; the match to TRBD2 covers 9 bases. The CDR3 spans 16 residues. In germline, CDR1 is SGHVS, CDR2 FNYEAQ. V shed 0 bases, J shed 7 bases, and the junction held 10 bases outside the gene matches. The CDR3 DNA reads TGTGCCAGCAGCTTAGCCGGCGGGAGGGTTTTTCGGGAGCAGTACTTC. As protein: CASSLAGGRVFREQYF.

This clone has only one observation. CDR3 nucleotide sequence: TGTGCCAGCCGGCGGGAGGCGATAGGCGAGCAGTACTTC. The encoded protein is CASRREAIGEQYF. The rearrangement joins TRBV6-5 to TRBJ2-7; 8 bases align to TRBD2. CDR1 is MNHEY and CDR2 is SVGAGI in the germline V gene. V lost 8 bases, J lost 6 bases, and 9 bases stayed unmatched. The CDR3 length is 13 residues.

CDR3: CASSIFGNTEAFF. For the CDR3, the DNA is TGTGCCAGTAGTATTTTCGGGAACACTGAAGCTTTCTTT. V usage is TRBV19 and J usage is TRBJ1-1; D unclear. This CDR3 has 13 residues. V was trimmed by 3 bases and J by 1 base, leaving 6 bases between them. Germline V CDR1 and CDR2: LNHDA, SQIVND (reference sequence).

The chain uses TRBV11-1 and TRBJ1-1; D gene uncertain. The CDR3 is made up of 11 amino acids. V lost 5 bases and J lost 5, with 6 bases in between. The germline V gene has CDR1 SGHAT and CDR2 FQDESV (reference sequence). This CDR3 reads CASSPLTEAFF. The CDR3 region has the DNA TGTGCCAGCAGCCCACTGACTGAAGCTTTCTTT.

CDR3 sequence: CASSPNSRTGRNTEAFF. The CDR3 DNA reads as TGTGCCAGCAGTCCAAACTCTCGGACAGGGAGGAACACTGAAGCTTTCTTT. This chain connects TRBV27 to TRBJ1-1; 8 bases are shared with TRBD1. Trimming took 5 bases from V and 1 from J; bases not matched to a gene: 12. From germline, CDR1 is MNHEY and CDR2 SMNVEV (reference sequence). There are 17 residues in the CDR3.

The V gene is TRBV5-1, the J gene TRBJ1-1; TRBD1 might be the D (6 bases). The CDR3 runs to 14 residues. Trimming removed 2 bases from V and 1 base from J, with 9 bases in between. The germline V gene encodes CDR1 SGHRS and CDR2 YFSETQ. The CDR3 DNA sequence: TGCGCCAGCAGCTTTAAGGGACAGAACACTGAAGCTTTCTTT. The encoded protein is CASSFKGQNTEAFF.

The chain joins TRBV7-2 to TRBJ2-1, with TRBD1 matching over 9 bases. Germline V gene sequence: CDR1 SGHTA, CDR2 FQGNSA. The length of the CDR3 is 15 residues. V shed 3 bases, J shed 7 bases, and the junction held 7 bases outside the gene matches. The CDR3 bases are TGTGCCAGCAGCTTCGACAGGGGGGTTAAGAATGAGCAGTTCTTC. Residues: CASSFDRGVKNEQFF.

The chain uses TRBV7-9 and TRBJ2-7; D unresolved. The germline V and J ends were trimmed by 5 bases and 2 bases, with 10 bases remaining between them. The CDR3 runs to 13 residues. CDR1 and CDR2 from the germline V gene are SEHNR and FQNEAQ (reference sequence). Here the CDR3 reads CASSPNLTYEQYF. The CDR3 DNA sequence: TGTGCCAGCAGCCCCAACCTAACCTACGAGCAGTACTTC.

The chain's CDR3 is CASSLELHWASDASYEQYF. In DNA, the CDR3 is TGTGCCAGCAGCTTAGAGTTACATTGGGCTTCAGACGCTTCCTACGAGCAGTACTTC. The chain links TRBV7-9 to TRBJ2-7; the D is unclear. V lost 1 base and J 1 base, leaving 23 bases between the germline ends. The CDR3 contains 19 residues. The germline CDR1 and CDR2 sequences are SEHNR and FQNEAQ (reference sequence). The full variable domain, rest sourced from reference TRBV7-9 and TRBJ2-7, is DTGVSQNPRHKITKRGQNVTFRCDPISEHNRLYWYRQTLGQGPEFLTYFQNEAQLEKSRLLSDRFSAERPKGSFSTLEIQRTEQGDSAMYLCASSLELHWASDASYEQYFGPGTRLTVT.

The CDR3 here is CASSLGSHGDTQYF. The CDR3, as DNA: TGTGCCAGCAGCTTAGGGTCCCACGGAGATACGCAGTATTTT. The J gene is TRBJ2-3, the V gene TRBV7-8; D is ambiguous. This CDR3 comprises 14 residues. Trimming pared 1 base from V and 5 bases from J, leaving 10 bases between. Germline CDR1 SGHVS, CDR2 FQNEAQ.

This rearrangement joins TRBV19 to TRBJ2-1, with 8 bases that match TRBD2. The germline CDR1 and CDR2 sequences are LNHDA and SQIVND (reference sequence). The length of the CDR3 is 15 residues. J gave up 0 bases and V 3 bases, and 1 base lay outside the gene matches. The CDR3 sequence is CASSIAGGSYNEQFF. The DNA for the CDR3 is TGTGCCAGTAGTATCGCGGGAGGCTCCTACAATGAGCAGTTCTTC.

This clone was seen a few times. The V gene is TRBV29-1, the J gene TRBJ2-7, with 7 positions matching TRBD2. The CDR3 has 12 residues. Germline V gene lookup returns CDR1 SQVTM and CDR2 ANQGSEA. Trimming took 8 bases from V and 2 from J; bases not matched to a gene: 6. The CDR3 DNA is TGCAGCTTCCAGACTAGCACCTACGAGCAGTACTTC. Amino acid sequence: CSFQTSTYEQYF.

The genes are TRBV28 and TRBJ1-2, with a weak D call TRBD1 (5 bases). With 7 bases removed from V and 4 bases from J, the gap between germline ends came to 19 bases. The CDR3 is 15 amino acids. Germline V gene sequence: CDR1 MDHEN, CDR2 SYDVKM. This CDR3 is CASTIGQGGLYGYTF. In nucleotides, the CDR3 is TGTGCCAGCACCATAGGGCAGGGAGGGCTCTATGGCTACACCTTC.

This sequence joins TRBV7-8 and TRBJ2-5, with 15 nucleotides matching TRBD2. V dropped 5 bases and J dropped 4; count of bases not matched to a gene: 8. Germline V lookup: CDR1 SGHVS, CDR2 FQNEAQ. The CDR3 contains 17 residues. DNA for the CDR3: TGTGCCAGCAGCACGGGACTAGCGGGAGGCCGGGGAGAGACCCAGTACTTC. This codes for CASSTGLAGGRGETQYF. Based on the CDR3 plus reference TRBV7-8 and TRBJ2-5, the full variable domain is GAGVSQSPRYKVAKRGQDVALRCDPISGHVSLFWYQQALGQGPEFLTYFQNEAQLDKSGLPSDRFFAERPEGSVSTLKIQRTQQEDSAVYLCASSTGLAGGRGETQYFGPGTRLLVL.